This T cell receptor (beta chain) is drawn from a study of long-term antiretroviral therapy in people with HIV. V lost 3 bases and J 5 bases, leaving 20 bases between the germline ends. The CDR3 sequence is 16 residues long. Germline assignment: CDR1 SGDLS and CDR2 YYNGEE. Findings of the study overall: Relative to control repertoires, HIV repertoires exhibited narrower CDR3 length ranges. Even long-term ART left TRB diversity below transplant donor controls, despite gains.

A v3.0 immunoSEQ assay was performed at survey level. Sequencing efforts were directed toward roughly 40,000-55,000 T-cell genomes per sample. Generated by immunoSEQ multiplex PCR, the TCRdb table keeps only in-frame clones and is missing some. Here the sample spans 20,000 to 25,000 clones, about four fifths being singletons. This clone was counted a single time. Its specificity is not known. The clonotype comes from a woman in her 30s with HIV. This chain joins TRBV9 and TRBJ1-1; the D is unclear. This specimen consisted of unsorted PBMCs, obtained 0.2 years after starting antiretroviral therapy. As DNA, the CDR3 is TGTGCCAGCAGCGCCCGAATACAATGGTCACGGACTGAAGCTTTCTTT. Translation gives CASSARIQWSRTEAFF.